These 8 T cell receptor beta chains were sequenced from one sample in a study of T cells in localized non-small cell lung cancer. Sequencing used immunoSEQ multiplex PCR; TCRdb keeps in-frame clones, though not all of them. The table records roughly 34,000 clones, more than 75% of them present only once. The specimen was peripheral blood, collected before any cancer treatment. The receptors derive from a male donor older than 55 with stage III lung adenocarcinoma.

V is TRBV6-1 and J is TRBJ1-5; D is perhaps TRBD1 (5 bases). The CDR3 has 13 amino acids. The V end lost 8 bases, the J end lost 6 bases, and 14 bases lay between the germline ends. Germline V gene lookup returns CDR1 MNHNS and CDR2 SASEGT. In DNA, the CDR3 is TGTGCCAGCCTCGGGGGGGTTGGTCAGCCCCAGCATTTT. This sequence encodes CASLGGVGQPQHF.

V usage is TRBV28 and J usage is TRBJ1-5; no definite D call. The V end lost 1 base, the J end lost 7 bases, and 11 bases lay between the germline ends. There are 14 residues in the CDR3. The germline V gene encodes CDR1 MDHEN and CDR2 SYDVKM. CDR3 nucleotides: TGTGCCAGCAGTTTATTGTCCGTGTGGCAGCCCCAGCATTTT. This codes for CASSLLSVWQPQHF. The whole variable domain, filled in from reference TRBV28 and TRBJ1-5, reads DVKVTQSSRYLVKRTGEKVFLECVQDMDHENMFWYRQDPGLGLRLIYFSYDVKMKEKGDIPEGYSVSREKKERFSLILESASTNQTSMYLCASSLLSVWQPQHFGDGTRLSIL.

V usage is TRBV4-1 and J usage is TRBJ2-1, with 9 bases fitting TRBD2. The germline V gene encodes CDR1 MGHRA and CDR2 YSYEKL. The CDR3 extends over 16 amino acids. The V segment lost 0 bases and the J segment 7 bases; nucleotides outside the gene matches: 7. CDR3 residues: CASSQDELAGHNEQFF. The CDR3, as DNA: TGCGCCAGCAGCCAAGACGAACTAGCGGGCCATAATGAGCAGTTCTTC.

The V call is TRBV6-1, the J call TRBJ2-3; D remains ambiguous. Germline V gene sequence: CDR1 MNHNS, CDR2 SASEGT. Trimming took 8 bases from V and 4 from J, leaving 16 bases between them. The length of the CDR3 is 14 residues. CDR3 sequence: CASAGSMAPDTQYF. As DNA, the CDR3 is TGTGCCAGCGCCGGGTCGATGGCGCCAGATACGCAGTATTTT.

The chain employs TRBV7-8 and TRBJ1-2, with 7 bases identical to TRBD1. The V segment lost 4 bases and the J segment 8 bases; nucleotides outside the gene matches: 13. The CDR3 sequence is 15 residues long. Looked up from germline, CDR1 is SGHVS and CDR2 is FQNEAQ. The CDR3 DNA is TGTGCCAGCAGCTACGGGACAGCCGGGAAGGGAGGCTACACCTTC. It encodes CASSYGTAGKGGYTF. The whole variable domain, remainder taken from reference TRBV7-8 and TRBJ1-2, is GAGVSQSPRYKVAKRGQDVALRCDPISGHVSLFWYQQALGQGPEFLTYFQNEAQLDKSGLPSDRFFAERPEGSVSTLKIQRTQQEDSAVYLCASSYGTAGKGGYTFGSGTRLTVV.

The chain is built from TRBV6-5 and TRBJ1-3; D uncertain. The CDR3 consists of 14 residues. CDR1 and CDR2 from the germline V gene are MNHEY and SVGAGI. Trimming pared 0 bases from V and 2 bases from J, leaving 5 bases between. The CDR3 DNA reads TGTGCCAGCAGTTACTCAGACACTGGAAACACCATATATTTT. Its translation: CASSYSDTGNTIYF.

This rearrangement joins TRBV18 to TRBJ2-7; a weak D match, TRBD1 (6 bases). In germline, CDR1 is KGHSH, CDR2 LQKENI. The CDR3 loop spans 13 amino acids. Trimming cost V 8 bases and J 4 bases, with 15 bases left between them. The CDR3 bases are TGTGCCAGCGCCTCCGGGACATCGTACGAGCAGTACTTC. Translating gives CASASGTSYEQYF.

The chain uses TRBV6-1 and TRBJ1-2; D may be TRBD1 (6 bases). The CDR3 is 14 amino acids. With 8 bases removed from V and 0 bases from J, the gap between germline ends came to 13 bases. Germline V CDR1 and CDR2: MNHNS, SASEGT. The CDR3 bases are TGTGCCAGCCGACCAGGGGCATCTAACTATGGCTACACCTTC. Its translation is CASRPGASNYGYTF.